This entry lists 32 T cell receptor beta chains sequenced from one sample in a study of OX40 agonist ivuxolimab in advanced cancers. Some clones are missing from TCRdb's copy, which holds only in-frame ones; the method was immunoSEQ multiplex PCR. The sample records about 87,000 clones, 83% being singletons. The sample was CD4+ or CD8+ T cells sorted from blood, taken in a trial of the OX40 agonist ivuxolimab. The receptors derive from an adult with an advanced solid tumor such as melanoma, head and neck, liver or kidney cancer.

The CDR3 loop is CASGQNYEQYF. The CDR3 DNA reads TGTGCCTCCGGACAGAACTACGAGCAGTACTTC. V gene TRBV10-3 combines with J gene TRBJ2-7; D may be TRBD1 (6 bases). CDR1 and CDR2 (germline): ENHRY, SYGVKD. This CDR3 is 11 amino acids long. V gave up 11 bases and J gave up 3 bases, with 11 bases separating them.

This rearrangement joins TRBV11-2 to TRBJ1-2; D gene uncertain. V gave up 0 bases and J gave up 2 bases, with 7 bases separating them. Germline CDR1 SGHAT, CDR2 FQNNGV. This CDR3 comprises 14 residues. The CDR3 nucleotides are TGTGCCAGCAGCTTAGACAGAAGGAACTATGGCTACACCTTC. It is translated as CASSLDRRNYGYTF.

A single count supports this clone. This chain joins TRBV4-3 and TRBJ2-1; D gene ambiguous. The CDR3 contains 14 residues. CDR1 and CDR2 (germline): LGHNA, YSLEER. The germline V and J ends were trimmed by 4 bases and 4 bases, with 11 bases remaining between them. The CDR3 loop is CASSRYGGYNEQFF. CDR3 in DNA: TGCGCCAGCAGCCGGTACGGTGGATACAATGAGCAGTTCTTC.

The table lists this clone with a count of one. The V gene is TRBV9, the J gene TRBJ2-7; the match to TRBD1 covers 11 bases. This CDR3 contains 15 residues. Germline V gives CDR1 SGDLS, CDR2 YYNGEE. The junction had 3 bases not matched to a gene; V was cut back by 1 base and J by 3 bases. The DNA of the CDR3 is TGTGCCAGCAGCGTACAAGGGACAGGGGGCTACGAGCAGTACTTC. It codes for CASSVQGTGGYEQYF.

This chain joins TRBV4-2 and TRBJ2-2; the D gene could be TRBD1 or TRBD2 (5 bases each). V was trimmed by 8 bases and J by 2 bases, leaving 12 bases between them. Germline V lookup: CDR1 LGHNA, CDR2 YNFKEQ. The CDR3 spans 14 residues. The CDR3 DNA is TGTGCCAGCGCGGGCAGGACAAACACCGGGGAGCTGTTTTTT. Protein product: CASAGRTNTGELFF.

The chain has TRBV7-2 and TRBJ2-6; D is ambiguous. The germline gives CDR1 SGHTA, CDR2 FQGNSA. V lost 1 base and J 0 bases, leaving 7 bases between the germline ends. The CDR3 loop spans 16 amino acids. CDR3 DNA: TGTGCCAGCAGCTTAGGGAAGAGCTCTGGGGCCAACGTCCTGACTTTC. Translating gives CASSLGKSSGANVLTF.

This clone came up a few times. This rearrangement joins TRBV5-1 to TRBJ2-1, with D hard to call. CDR3 length: 14 residues. Germline V CDR1 and CDR2: SGHRS, YFSETQ. The V and J ends lost 0 bases and 5 bases respectively, with 9 bases between them. The CDR3 DNA reads as TGCGCCAGCAGCTTGGGGCAGGTAGACAATGAGCAGTTCTTC. It specifies CASSLGQVDNEQFF.

This clone was detected once. The chain uses TRBV18 and TRBJ1-3, with no clear D. Germline CDR1 is KGHSH and CDR2 is LQKENI. The CDR3 is 15 residues long. The V end lost 5 bases, the J end lost 0 bases, and 11 bases lay between the germline ends. The DNA for the CDR3 is TGTGCCAGCTCAACTTATGGCGGCTCTGGAAACACCATATATTTT. Translation gives CASSTYGGSGNTIYF. Complete variable domain (other parts from reference TRBV18 and TRBJ1-3): NAGVMQNPRHLVRRRGQEARLRCSPMKGHSHVYWYRQLPEEGLKFMVYLQKENIIDESGMPKERFSAEFPKEGPSILRIQQVVRGDSAAYFCASSTYGGSGNTIYFGEGSWLTVV.

The rearrangement links TRBV14 to TRBJ2-1; 9 bases are a match to TRBD2. The V gene's germline CDR1 is SGHDN and CDR2 FVKESK. V trimming: 4 bases; J trimming: 9 bases; junction bases outside the gene matches: 10. This CDR3 is built from 15 residues. The CDR3, as DNA: TGTGCCAGCAGCCCGATCATCTCTAGCGGGGTTGAGCAGTTCTTC. Encoded protein: CASSPIISSGVEQFF.

The chain combines TRBV10-3 with TRBJ1-2; no clear D gene. V lost 2 bases and J 2 bases, leaving 12 bases between the germline ends. This CDR3 has 15 amino acids. The germline V gene has CDR1 ENHRY and CDR2 SYGVKD. The CDR3 loop is CAISETFGLNYGYTF. The CDR3 bases are TGTGCCATCAGTGAGACGTTCGGATTGAACTATGGCTACACCTTC.

The chain recombines TRBV5-1 with TRBJ2-7; 9 nucleotides agree with TRBD1. V was pared by 2 bases and J by 5 bases, with 5 bases of the junction left unmatched. This CDR3 comprises 14 residues. The V gene's germline CDR1 is SGHRS and CDR2 YFSETQ. As DNA, the CDR3 is TGCGCCAGCAGCTTAGGGACAGGGCCCAACGAGCAGTACTTC. Residues: CASSLGTGPNEQYF.

V is TRBV5-1 and J is TRBJ2-5; the D gene is possibly TRBD2 (7 bases). CDR1 and CDR2 (germline): SGHRS, YFSETQ. Trimming removed 3 bases from V and 5 bases from J, with 17 bases in between. The CDR3 loop spans 15 amino acids. The CDR3 protein is CASSWTAGARETQYF. CDR3 coding DNA: TGCGCCAGCAGCTGGACGGCGGGGGCCCGGGAGACCCAGTACTTC. Drawing the rest from reference TRBV5-1 and TRBJ2-5, the complete variable domain is KAGVTQTPRYLIKTRGQQVTLSCSPISGHRSVSWYQQTPGQGLQFLFEYFSETQRNKGNFPGRFSGRQFSNSRSEMNVSTLELGDSALYLCASSWTAGARETQYFGPGTRLLVL.

The chain couples TRBV29-1 to TRBJ1-2; D possibly corresponds to TRBD1 (6 bases). Trimming left V 4 bases short and J 7 bases short, with 13 bases between. The CDR3 has 12 amino acids. The germline V gene has CDR1 SQVTM and CDR2 ANQGSEA. CDR3 sequence reads: CSVGAGERGYTF. The CDR3 DNA follows: TGCAGCGTTGGGGCAGGGGAGCGTGGCTACACCTTC. The full variable domain, rest sourced from reference TRBV29-1 and TRBJ1-2, is SAVISQKPSRDICQRGTSLTIQCQVDSQVTMMFWYRQQPGQSLTLIATANQGSEATYESGFVIDKFPISRPNLTFSTLTVSNMSPEDSSIYLCSVGAGERGYTFGSGTRLTVV.

The rearrangement links TRBV19 to TRBJ2-7; D is perhaps TRBD1 or TRBD2 (5 bases each). This CDR3 is 14 amino acids long. Germline-derived CDR1 and CDR2 are LNHDA and SQIVND (reference sequence). Between the trimmed V and J ends, which lost 4 bases and 5 bases, there was a span of 15 bases. CDR3 sequence: CASSSPGAINEQYF. Written as DNA, the CDR3 is TGTGCCAGTAGTAGCCCCGGGGCCATTAACGAGCAGTACTTC.

The J gene is TRBJ1-1, the V gene TRBV18, with unresolved D. CDR1 is KGHSH and CDR2 is LQKENI in the germline V gene. V lost 3 bases and J 1 base, leaving 9 bases between the germline ends. This CDR3 has 14 amino acids. The CDR3 DNA sequence: TGTGCCAGCTCACCCCGGTCCGCGAACACTGAAGCTTTCTTT. It is translated as CASSPRSANTEAFF.

This clone has just a few counts. The rearrangement uses TRBV19 and TRBJ2-1; D unclear. Looked up from germline, CDR1 is LNHDA and CDR2 is SQIVND (reference sequence). V was clipped by 6 bases and J by 8 bases, with 8 bases between them. The CDR3 contains 11 residues. CDR3 bases: TGTGCCAGTAGAACCTCCCATGAGCAGTTCTTC. It specifies CASRTSHEQFF.

The chain recombines TRBV7-9 with TRBJ2-7, with no clear D. The CDR3 is made up of 14 amino acids. Deletions cut 2 bases from V and 5 bases from J, with 13 bases between. Germline CDR1 and CDR2: SEHNR and FQNEAQ (reference sequence). CDR3 in DNA: TGTGCCAGCAGCTTAACCCTACATAGGGACGAGCAGTACTTC. Protein: CASSLTLHRDEQYF.

V is TRBV10-3 and J is TRBJ2-7, with D possibly TRBD2 on 5 matching bases. The CDR3 length is 14 residues. Germline CDR1 is ENHRY and CDR2 is SYGVKD. V lost 0 bases and J lost 4, with 10 bases in between. The CDR3 DNA is TGTGCCATCAGTGAGTCGAGCCGGGGATACGAGCAGTACTTC. Protein: CAISESSRGYEQYF.

This clone has just one count. The chain has TRBV6-5 and TRBJ1-2; D is unresolved. Per the germline V gene, CDR1 is MNHEY and CDR2 is SVGAGI. The CDR3 totals 13 residues. Deletions cut 6 bases from V and 4 bases from J, with 12 bases between. The CDR3 protein is CASSRDGFYGYTF. DNA for the CDR3: TGTGCCAGCAGCCGCGACGGATTCTATGGCTACACCTTC.

V and J are TRBV6-5 and TRBJ1-4, with 7 positions matching TRBD1. The V gene end was trimmed by 6 bases and the J gene end by 7 bases; junction bases not matched to a gene: 11. The CDR3 is 15 amino acids. Looked up from germline, CDR1 is MNHEY and CDR2 is SVGAGI. The CDR3 DNA is TGTGCCAGCAGCCTCACCGGGACAGTCCTTGAAAAACTGTTTTTT. Its protein is CASSLTGTVLEKLFF.

This chain uses TRBV19 with TRBJ2-7, with 11 positions matching TRBD1. V was clipped by 3 bases and J by 0 bases; unmatched bases: 4. The CDR3 extends over 16 amino acids. Germline CDR1 LNHDA, CDR2 SQIVND (reference sequence). CDR3 sequence reads: CASSISGTGGSYEQYF. As DNA, the CDR3 is TGTGCCAGTAGTATTTCCGGGACAGGGGGCTCCTACGAGCAGTACTTC. Complete variable domain (other parts from reference TRBV19 and TRBJ2-7): DGGITQSPKYLFRKEGQNVTLSCEQNLNHDAMYWYRQDPGQGLRLIYYSQIVNDFQKGDIAEGYSVSREKKESFPLTVTSAQKNPTAFYLCASSISGTGGSYEQYFGPGTRLTVT.

The chain couples TRBV5-1 to TRBJ1-2; D gene ambiguous. The CDR3 is 14 amino acids. Trimming shortened V by 0 bases and J by 8 bases, and 14 bases separated the two germline ends. Germline-derived CDR1 and CDR2 are SGHRS and YFSETQ. The CDR3 bases are TGCGCCAGCAGCTTGGAAGCTGAAGGATGGGGCTACACCTTC. Encoded protein: CASSLEAEGWGYTF.

The rearrangement links TRBV7-2 to TRBJ1-2; D possibly corresponds to TRBD1 (5 bases). Germline values: CDR1 SGHTA, CDR2 FQGNSA. V gave up 5 bases and J gave up 9 bases, with 13 bases separating them. This CDR3 has 12 residues. CDR3 DNA: TGTGCCAGCAGCCCCCCCGGGGGACGCTACACCTTC. This encodes CASSPPGGRYTF.

A single count supports this clone. The CDR3: CASKVGDAFYEQYF. The CDR3 DNA is TGTGCCAGTAAGGTGGGAGACGCATTCTACGAGCAGTACTTC. The rearrangement links TRBV19 to TRBJ2-7, with D possibly matching TRBD2 (5 bases). The length of the CDR3 is 14 residues. V dropped 7 bases and J dropped 3 bases, with 16 bases sitting between them. Germline lookup yields CDR1 LNHDA and CDR2 SQIVND (reference sequence).

CDR3 residues: CASSYLSRDRAEQYF. In nucleotides, the CDR3 is TGTGCCAGCAGCTACTTGTCCCGGGACAGGGCCGAGCAGTACTTC. The chain couples TRBV5-4 to TRBJ2-7; 9 bases map to TRBD1. The V and J ends lost 3 bases and 6 bases, in that order; junction bases with no gene match: 10. The germline V gene has CDR1 SGHNT and CDR2 YYREEE (reference sequence). The CDR3 consists of 15 residues.

The J gene is TRBJ2-5, the V gene TRBV2; 16 bases fit TRBD2. This CDR3 comprises 18 residues. The V gene end was trimmed by 5 bases and the J gene end by 5 bases; junction bases not matched to a gene: 11. CDR1 and CDR2 (germline): SNHLY, FYNNEI. The CDR3 reads CASSNNPGLAGGRETQYF. CDR3 DNA sequence: TGTGCCAGCAGTAATAATCCGGGACTAGCGGGGGGGCGGGAGACCCAGTACTTC.

The rearrangement joins TRBV7-2 to TRBJ2-7; D possibly corresponds to TRBD1 (6 bases). The ends were cut back, 5 bases at V and 5 bases at J, with 13 bases in the middle. There are 13 residues in the CDR3. From germline, CDR1 is SGHTA and CDR2 FQGNSA. This CDR3 is CASSKGHRDEQYF. The CDR3 DNA is TGTGCCAGCAGCAAGGGCCACAGGGACGAGCAGTACTTC.

The chain recombines TRBV19 with TRBJ2-5; 9 bases fit TRBD2. The CDR3 loop spans 19 amino acids. The V gene's germline CDR1 is LNHDA and CDR2 SQIVND (reference sequence). Germline trimming cut 3 bases from V and 0 bases from J; bases unmatched to any gene: 14. The CDR3 DNA reads TGTGCCAGTAGTATGCCCGGAGCTGGAGCGGGGGGTAACCAAGAGACCCAGTACTTC. Encoded protein: CASSMPGAGAGGNQETQYF.

The V and J genes are TRBV29-1 and TRBJ2-3; D not resolved. V shed 7 bases and J shed 0 bases, with 14 bases lying between them. The CDR3 is 14 amino acids. Germline V lookup: CDR1 SQVTM, CDR2 ANQGSEA. The CDR3 is CSGTDSSSTDTQYF. For the CDR3, the DNA is TGCAGCGGAACAGATAGCTCTAGCACAGATACGCAGTATTTT.

The gene calls are TRBV4-1 and TRBJ1-3; D is unclear. The CDR3 sequence is 16 residues long. Germline-derived CDR1 and CDR2 are MGHRA and YSYEKL. Trimming stripped 4 bases from V and 0 bases from J, with 13 bases between. The CDR3 protein is CASSRNTALSGNTIYF. The CDR3, as DNA: TGCGCCAGCAGCCGAAATACAGCGCTCTCTGGAAACACCATATATTTT.

The table lists this clone with a count of one. The rearrangement uses TRBV10-2 and TRBJ1-6; D not certain. The CDR3 runs to 13 residues. Germline lookup yields CDR1 WSHSY and CDR2 SAAADI. Trimming removed 0 bases at V and 14 bases at J, with 11 bases between. The CDR3 coding sequence is TGCGCCAGCAGTGAGTCGTACAGTTCGGCCCTCCACTTT. Translated: CASSESYSSALHF.

This clone was seen a few times. The genes are TRBV18 and TRBJ2-1; 10 bases are a match to TRBD2. The CDR3 runs to 17 residues. Germline V gives CDR1 KGHSH, CDR2 LQKENI. J was trimmed by 0 bases and V by 1 base; bases with no gene match: 3. The CDR3 bases are TGTGCCAGCTCACCACTAGCGGGGGGTAGCTCCTACAATGAGCAGTTCTTC. It translates to CASSPLAGGSSYNEQFF.